Below are 8 T cell receptor beta chains sequenced from a single sample in a study of cytotoxic CD8 clonotypes in ibrutinib-treated CLL. Assay used: immunoSEQ multiplex PCR; TCRdb lists only in-frame clones, some missing. The sample lists around 300,000 clones; about 80% were seen once. Sequencing used PBMCs, obtained before ibrutinib treatment. These receptors came from a human donor with chronic lymphocytic leukemia.

The chain carries TRBV19 and TRBJ2-5; D possibly corresponds to TRBD1 (5 bases). Gene TRBJ2-7 matches the end of the DNA better, so the J call may be wrong. Germline CDR1 reads LNHDA; CDR2 reads SQIVND (reference sequence). CDR3 length: 13 residues. The CDR3, as DNA: TGTGCCAGTAGCAGGACGGACACCTACGAGCAGTACTTC. This translates into CASSRTDTYEQYF.

This sequence joins TRBV7-6 and TRBJ2-1; no clear D. V was pared by 0 bases and J by 6 bases, with 15 bases between. The CDR3 runs 16 residues. Germline loops: CDR1 SGHVS, CDR2 FNYEAQ. CDR3 in DNA: TGTGCCAGCAGCTTAGCGCGCAGCGAAAGCCGCAATGAGCAGTTCTTC. It codes for CASSLARSESRNEQFF.

The V gene is TRBV29-1, the J gene TRBJ2-1; D not resolved. The CDR3 covers 15 residues. Germline CDR1 and CDR2: SQVTM and ANQGSEA. V was trimmed by 8 bases and J by 1 base, leaving 18 bases between them. The CDR3 sequence: CSTLSSYLSYNEQFF. The CDR3 nucleotides read TGCAGCACACTATCAAGTTACCTTTCCTACAATGAGCAGTTCTTC.

The DNA of the CDR3 is TGCAGCGTTACGACAGGGAGTGATGAAAAACTGTTTTTT. Protein: CSVTTGSDEKLFF. The J gene is TRBJ1-4, the V gene TRBV29-1; TRBD1 matches at 7 bases. With V trimmed by 5 bases and J by 6 bases, 6 bases remained unmatched. The CDR3 extends over 13 amino acids. The germline CDR1 and CDR2 sequences are SQVTM and ANQGSEA.

The rearrangement joins TRBV13 to TRBJ1-1; D is perhaps TRBD1 (6 bases). The CDR3 covers 15 residues. Germline V gives CDR1 PRHDT, CDR2 FYEKMQ (reference sequence). The V end lost 7 bases, the J end lost 1 base, and 16 bases lay between the germline ends. The CDR3: CASILRDTKNTEAFF. DNA for the CDR3: TGTGCCAGCATCCTCCGGGACACTAAGAACACTGAAGCTTTCTTT.

This sequence joins TRBV9 and TRBJ2-3, with no clear D. CDR3 size: 15 residues. Between the trimmed V and J ends, which lost 2 bases and 2 bases, there was a span of 12 bases. Per the germline V gene, CDR1 is SGDLS and CDR2 is YYNGEE. CDR3 bases: TGTGCCAGCAGCGTTAGTCCGGAGATCACAGATACGCAGTATTTT. Translating it yields CASSVSPEITDTQYF.

This clone came up a few times. This chain uses TRBV18 with TRBJ2-3; D unclear. V was shortened by 0 bases and J by 3 bases, with 4 bases between the two germline ends. Germline assignment: CDR1 KGHSH and CDR2 LQKENI. CDR3 length: 13 residues. This CDR3 is CASSPPGTDTQYF. CDR3 bases: TGTGCCAGCTCACCACCGGGGACAGATACGCAGTATTTT.

There are a few counts of this clone. The chain carries TRBV28 and TRBJ1-2, with 9 bases fitting TRBD1. The CDR3 runs to 15 residues. V shed 4 bases and J 1 base; nucleotides not matched to a gene: 4. The germline gives CDR1 MDHEN, CDR2 SYDVKM. In DNA, the CDR3 is TGTGCCAGCAGTTCCGGGACAGGGATTAACTATGGCTACACCTTC. It translates to CASSSGTGINYGYTF.